These 30 T cell receptor beta chains were sequenced from one sample in a study of T-cell memory formation after mild COVID-19. TCRdb redid the calling of the 5' RACE reads with MiXCR, one entry per CDR3 protein. The sample includes over 15,000 distinct CDR3 sequences, approximately 23% seen only once; the top ten take 45% to 75%. Specimen: PBMCs or a T cell subset sorted from them (not recorded which). The receptors shown here come from a man aged 18 to 30 who had mild COVID-19 (a few samples of this study predate the infection). Cell type and time point are not known.

This clonotype was detected ten times or more. This rearrangement joins TRBV3-1 to TRBJ2-1, with 13 bases fitting TRBD2. CDR1 is LGHDT, CDR2 YNNKEL, per germline (reference sequence). This CDR3 has 17 residues. The V and J ends lost 2 bases and 4 bases, in that order; junction bases with no gene match: 5. The CDR3 loop reads CASSQTLAGGEYNEQFF. The CDR3 DNA follows: TGTGCCAGCAGCCAAACACTAGCGGGGGGGGAATACAATGAGCAGTTCTTC.

Only a few counts were recorded for this clonotype. The rearrangement joins TRBV20-1 to TRBJ2-5; weak D call: TRBD1 (6 bases). CDR3 length: 14 residues. V dropped 6 bases and J dropped 5 bases, with 19 bases sitting between them. Germline lookup yields CDR1 DFQATT and CDR2 SNEGSKA (reference sequence). The CDR3 is CSATDTGPYETQYF. In DNA form, the CDR3 reads TGCAGTGCAACAGATACAGGGCCTTACGAGACCCAGTACTTC.

The J gene is TRBJ2-7, the V gene TRBV6-2 or TRBV6-3; D could derive from TRBD1 or TRBD2 (6 bases each). Germline CDR1 reads MNHEY; CDR2 reads SVGEGT. Trimming pared 4 bases from V and 6 bases from J, leaving 19 bases between. CDR3 length: 15 residues. CDR3 residues: CASSSYAVGGGEQYF. In DNA, the CDR3 is TGTGCCAGCAGTTCCTACGCGGTGGGGGGCGGCGAGCAGTACTTC.

Ten or more counts support this clonotype. This chain joins TRBV11-2 and TRBJ2-1; D is perhaps TRBD1 (5 bases). The V gene's germline CDR1 is SGHAT and CDR2 FQNNGV. The CDR3 runs to 15 residues. V was trimmed by 1 base and J by 0 bases, leaving 7 bases between them. The CDR3 loop reads CASSLGTLSYNEQFF. The CDR3 nucleotides are TGTGCCAGCAGCTTAGGGACACTCTCCTACAATGAGCAGTTCTTC. The full variable domain, with the rest looked up from reference TRBV11-2 and TRBJ2-1, is EAGVAQSPRYKIIEKRQSVAFWCNPISGHATLYWYQQILGQGPKLLIQFQNNGVVDDSQLPKDRFSAERLKGVDSTLKIQPAKLEDSAVYLCASSLGTLSYNEQFFGPGTRLTVL.

The gene calls are TRBV11-3 and TRBJ2-3, with TRBD2 matching 7 bases. CDR3 length equals 15 residues. Germline V gene sequence: CDR1 SGHNT, CDR2 YENEEA. V was pared by 6 bases and J by 1 base, with 7 bases of the junction left unmatched. DNA of the CDR3: TGTGCCAGCAGTTCGGGGGGACCCCGCACAGATACGCAGTATTTT. It encodes CASSSGGPRTDTQYF.

At least ten counts were recorded for this clonotype. The V gene is TRBV5-1, the J gene TRBJ1-5; D is perhaps TRBD1 (5 bases). Germline loops: CDR1 SGHRS, CDR2 YFSETQ. V lost 1 base and J lost 7, with 9 bases in between. The CDR3 extends over 13 amino acids. The CDR3 spells CASSLSGWQPQHF. The DNA for the CDR3 is TGCGCCAGCAGCTTGTCAGGGTGGCAGCCCCAGCATTTT.

There are many counts of this clonotype. The chain is built from TRBV7-8 and TRBJ2-6; 10 nucleotides line up with TRBD1. From germline, CDR1 is SGHVS and CDR2 FQNEAQ. With 3 bases clipped from V and 9 bases from J, the junction kept 14 bases outside the gene matches. This CDR3 contains 18 residues. The CDR3 DNA reads TGTGCCAGCAGCTTCGTGACAGGGGGCGCAGGACCCCACAACGTCCTGACTTTC. Translating gives CASSFVTGGAGPHNVLTF.

There are many counts of this clonotype. CDR3 sequence: CSAREERAPQPQHF. The CDR3 region has the DNA TGCAGTGCTAGAGAGGAGAGGGCCCCCCAGCCCCAGCATTTT. The V and J genes are TRBV20-1 and TRBJ1-5, with D uncertain. This CDR3 is 14 amino acids long. CDR1 DFQATT and CDR2 SNEGSKA come from the germline V gene (reference sequence). The V and J ends lost 0 bases and 7 bases respectively, with 13 bases between them.

Ten or more counts support this clonotype. The chain joins TRBV5-1 to TRBJ2-1; weak D call: TRBD2 (5 bases). The CDR3 runs 14 residues. Trimming stripped 1 base from V and 5 bases from J, with 10 bases between. CDR1 SGHRS and CDR2 YFSETQ come from the germline V gene. This CDR3 reads CASSLWRADNEQFF. DNA of the CDR3: TGCGCCAGCAGCTTGTGGCGGGCCGACAATGAGCAGTTCTTC.

This clonotype was counted ten times or more. The V call is TRBV6-6, the J call TRBJ2-7; the match to TRBD1 covers 8 bases. Germline CDR1 and CDR2: MNHNY and SVGAGI (reference sequence). V shed 2 bases, J shed 5 bases, and the junction held 5 bases outside the gene matches. This CDR3 has 14 residues. The CDR3 protein is CASSYDRGLDEQYF. CDR3 bases: TGTGCCAGCAGTTACGACAGGGGACTCGACGAGCAGTACTTC.

This clonotype was observed at least ten times. DNA of the CDR3: TGCGCCAGCAGCTTGGATGGCAGATCGTCCTACAATGAGCAGTTCTTC. Translation gives CASSLDGRSSYNEQFF. This chain joins TRBV5-1 and TRBJ2-1; D not certain. Per the germline V gene, CDR1 is SGHRS and CDR2 is YFSETQ. Trimming pared 0 bases from V and 1 base from J, leaving 11 bases between. The CDR3 covers 16 residues.

A few counts support this clonotype. The chain combines TRBV28 with TRBJ1-2, with TRBD1 matching 7 bases. J lost 4 bases, V lost 8 bases, and 7 bases had no gene match. This CDR3 comprises 13 residues. Germline CDR1 reads MDHEN; CDR2 reads SYDVKM. The CDR3 is CASGATGSYGYTF. CDR3 nucleotides: TGTGCCAGCGGAGCGACAGGGAGCTATGGCTACACCTTC.

This clonotype was recorded a few times. V is TRBV3-1 and J is TRBJ2-1, with D tentatively TRBD1 or TRBD2 (5 bases each). Germline CDR1 is LGHDT and CDR2 is YNNKEL (reference sequence). This CDR3 has 15 amino acids. V gave up 4 bases and J gave up 9 bases, with 19 bases separating them. CDR3 sequence (DNA): TGTGCCAGCAGCCTACGGGACGCCAGCGGTTCTGAGCAGTTCTTC. Translated, it gives CASSLRDASGSEQFF.

This clonotype was seen a single time. V gene TRBV5-1 combines with J gene TRBJ2-7; D possibly corresponds to TRBD2 (6 bases). V was clipped by 0 bases and J by 7 bases, with 17 bases between them. The V gene's germline CDR1 is SGHRS and CDR2 YFSETQ. The CDR3 runs 15 residues. The CDR3 sequence is CASSLVFGSFFEQYF. The CDR3 DNA sequence: TGCGCCAGCAGCTTGGTTTTCGGGAGCTTCTTTGAGCAGTACTTC.

The rearrangement uses TRBV25-1 and TRBJ2-2, with a weak D call TRBD1 (6 bases). Germline V gene lookup returns CDR1 MGHDK and CDR2 SYGVNS. This CDR3 is built from 15 residues. Trimming cost V 5 bases and J 1 base, with 11 bases left between them. The CDR3 loop reads CASSHRALNTGELFF. The CDR3 nucleotides read TGTGCCAGCAGTCACAGGGCGTTGAACACCGGGGAGCTGTTTTTT.

This clonotype was found a few times. The chain employs TRBV12-3 or TRBV12-4 and TRBJ1-2; D may be TRBD1 (5 bases). CDR3 length: 12 residues. Between the trimmed V and J ends, which lost 3 bases and 8 bases, there was a span of 10 bases. The CDR3 region is CASSFWGRGYTF. CDR3 nucleotide sequence: TGTGCCAGCAGTTTCTGGGGCAGGGGCTACACCTTC.

This clonotype appeared many times. The rearrangement uses TRBV7-2 and TRBJ1-6, with a possible D match to TRBD1 (6 bases). V gave up 4 bases and J gave up 2 bases, with 6 bases separating them. Germline CDR1 is SGHTA and CDR2 is FQGNSA. The CDR3 has 14 residues. The CDR3, as DNA: TGTGCCAGCAGCTGGACAGCCTATAATTCACCCCTCCACTTT. This codes for CASSWTAYNSPLHF.

The chain uses TRBV20-1 and TRBJ2-1; 8 bases are a match to TRBD2. In germline, CDR1 is DFQATT, CDR2 SNEGSKA (reference sequence). The CDR3 has 16 amino acids. Trimming at V came to 0 bases and at J to 6 bases, leaving 10 bases not matched to a gene. The CDR3, as DNA: TGCAGTGCTAGAGATGGGGCCGGACTAGCCCCCAATGAGCAGTTCTTC. It translates to CSARDGAGLAPNEQFF.

This clonotype has more than one count but fewer than ten. The V call is TRBV9, the J call TRBJ2-7; 9 bases map to TRBD2. This CDR3 contains 14 residues. Per germline, CDR1 SGDLS and CDR2 YYNGEE. With V trimmed by 6 bases and J by 2 bases, 6 bases remained unmatched. For the CDR3, the DNA is TGTGCCAGCAACCCTGGCGGGAGGGCCTACGAGCAGTACTTC. It codes for CASNPGGRAYEQYF.

This clonotype was seen at least ten times. This chain joins TRBV4-1 and TRBJ2-7; 9 bases map to TRBD1. J was trimmed by 4 bases and V by 3 bases; bases with no gene match: 1. Germline loops: CDR1 MGHRA, CDR2 YSYEKL. This CDR3 contains 13 residues. DNA of the CDR3: TGCGCCAGCAGCCAGACAGGGGGATACGAGCAGTACTTC. It is translated as CASSQTGGYEQYF.

This clonotype was seen more than once but under ten times. The rearrangement uses TRBV18 and TRBJ1-1; 11 bases are a match to TRBD1. This CDR3 contains 19 residues. The germline gives CDR1 KGHSH, CDR2 LQKENI. The junction had 14 bases not matched to a gene; V was cut back by 5 bases and J by 0 bases. CDR3 sequence (DNA): TGTGCCAGCTCAATTTTCCCGGGACAGGGGGGACGTATGAACACTGAAGCTTTCTTT. The encoded protein is CASSIFPGQGGRMNTEAFF.

This chain joins TRBV11-2 and TRBJ1-1; possible D gene TRBD1, 5 bases. The CDR3 contains 11 residues. V shed 4 bases and J shed 5 bases, with 5 bases lying between them. Germline CDR1 reads SGHAT; CDR2 reads FQNNGV. Here the CDR3 reads CASSWGTEAFF. The CDR3 DNA reads as TGTGCCAGCAGCTGGGGGACTGAAGCTTTCTTT.

The table lists this clonotype with many counts. The chain combines TRBV15 with TRBJ2-3, with TRBD1 identical over 8 bases. This CDR3 is built from 16 residues. V lost 5 bases and J lost 0; bases outside the gene matches: 7. Per germline, CDR1 LNHNV and CDR2 YYDKDF (reference sequence). CDR3 region: CATSPQGAFSTDTQYF. The CDR3 DNA reads as TGTGCCACCAGCCCCCAGGGGGCGTTTAGCACAGATACGCAGTATTTT.

This clonotype was counted between two and nine times. The rearrangement joins TRBV11-1 to TRBJ2-7; TRBD1 might be the D (6 bases). Per the germline V gene, CDR1 is SGHAT and CDR2 is FQDESV (reference sequence). Trimming shortened V by 5 bases and J by 2 bases, and 13 bases separated the two germline ends. The CDR3 runs 14 residues. DNA for the CDR3: TGTGCCAGCAGCCCTCCGACAGGAACCTACGAGCAGTACTTC. This sequence encodes CASSPPTGTYEQYF.

This clonotype was counted many times. V gene TRBV4-1 combines with J gene TRBJ1-4; 7 bases are a match to TRBD1. CDR1 is MGHRA and CDR2 is YSYEKL in the germline V gene. J gave up 0 bases and V 4 bases, and 11 bases lay outside the gene matches. This CDR3 comprises 18 residues. In DNA form, the CDR3 reads TGCGCCAGCAGCCGTGTTGGGACAGAGTATGCAACTAATGAAAAACTGTTTTTT. The encoded protein is CASSRVGTEYATNEKLFF.

This chain joins TRBV7-3 and TRBJ2-2; D is perhaps TRBD1 or TRBD2 (5 bases each). The CDR3 has 14 residues. Germline V lookup: CDR1 SGHTA, CDR2 FQGTGA. Trimming took off 5 bases at V and 2 bases at J, with 9 bases between the two ends. The CDR3 DNA is TGTGCCAGCAGCGGAGGACACAACACCGGGGAGCTGTTTTTT. Amino acid sequence: CASSGGHNTGELFF. The entire variable domain, with the rest obtained from reference TRBV7-3 and TRBJ2-2, is as follows: GAGVSQTPSNKVTEKGKYVELRCDPISGHTALYWYRQSLGQGPEFLIYFQGTGAADDSGLPNDRFFAVRPEGSVSTLKIQRTERGDSAVYLCASSGGHNTGELFFGEGSRLTVL.

The table lists this clonotype with many counts. The chain links TRBV4-3 to TRBJ2-2, with 7 bases that match TRBD1. Germline lookup yields CDR1 LGHNA and CDR2 YSLEER. J lost 2 bases, V lost 1 base, and 16 bases had no gene match. The CDR3 has 20 amino acids. CDR3 in amino acids: CASSQAVFGYRGLNTGELFF. CDR3 DNA: TGCGCCAGCAGCCAAGCGGTTTTCGGGTACAGGGGCCTAAACACCGGGGAGCTGTTTTTT.

The genes are TRBV11-2 and TRBJ2-7; D ambiguous. This CDR3 is built from 13 residues. V shed 1 base and J shed 2 bases, with 6 bases lying between them. Germline V gene sequence: CDR1 SGHAT, CDR2 FQNNGV. The DNA for the CDR3 is TGTGCCAGCAGCTTAGGTCCCGCCTACGAGCAGTACGTC. It translates to CASSLGPAYEQYV.

This clonotype was counted ten times or more. V gene TRBV2 combines with J gene TRBJ2-1; 7 bases map to TRBD1. The germline CDR1 and CDR2 sequences are SNHLY and FYNNEI. V shed 7 bases, J shed 8 bases, and the junction held 11 bases outside the gene matches. The CDR3 contains 14 residues. CDR3 in amino acids: CASTGQVFGDEQFF. The CDR3 DNA reads TGTGCCAGCACCGGACAGGTTTTTGGCGATGAGCAGTTCTTC.

Details on this clonotype: The junction and the germline gene differ at one end; a read error may be behind it. This chain's CDR3 is CASSQWRPF. The CDR3 nucleotides read TGTGCCAGCAGCCAATGGCGCCCGTTT. This chain connects TRBV7-9 to TRBJ1-1; D is unresolved. The germline CDR1 and CDR2 sequences are SEHNR and FQNEAQ (reference sequence). CDR3 size: 9 residues.